In its sample, the clone carrying this T cell receptor beta chain was seen a few times. Its antigen is still unknown. The study reverse transcribed the entire isolated RNA, so it sequenced expressed TCRB transcripts. Assay used: immunoSEQ multiplex PCR; TCRdb lists only in-frame clones, some missing. This sample has hundreds of thousands of clones, with about a sixth found just once. Heparinised blood was drawn once per donor, averaging approximately 100 mL. This sample stems from a study of beta chain features in type 1 diabetes. This CDR3 region has 15 residues. V lost 7 bases, J lost 1 base, and 15 bases lay in between. CDR1 and CDR2 (germline): MNHNY, SVGAGI (reference sequence). Findings of the study overall: Any HLA type influence on TCRB rearrangement was left unresolved here. Within patients, naive, central memory and Treg TCRB repertoires seemed more similar than within healthy donors.

Sequencing input: naive CD4+ T cells from blood. The V and J genes are TRBV6-6 and TRBJ2-3; D unresolved. The TCR was taken from a man younger than 30 in good health. The CDR3 sequence is CASTTGRAGTDTQYF. The CDR3 DNA reads TGTGCCAGCACTACCGGCCGGGCTGGCACAGATACGCAGTATTTT.